This T cell receptor beta chain was recorded in a study of T-cell reconstitution after alpha-beta-depleted transplantation in children. Study-level points and caveats: At one year after transplant, newly produced T cells mostly accounted for T-cell counts and diversity.

Unique molecular identifiers were incorporated during preparation of the TCRbeta library. MiXCR was run by TCRdb on the PCR reads, yielding one entry per CDR3 protein. The sample lists approximately 270,000 distinct CDR3 sequences, 24% seen once, with 4.5% to 5.5% in the top ten. CDR1 SNHLY and CDR2 FYNNEI come from the germline V gene. The CDR3 loop spans 17 amino acids. Trimming took 5 bases from V and 0 from J, leaving 17 bases between them. Comment on this clonotype: Its target is unknown.

The sequenced sample was PBMCs, mostly from graft donor cells, obtained 360 days after TCRalphabeta/CD19-depleted stem cell transplant. The genes are TRBV2 and TRBJ2-1; unclear D gene. The sequence was collected from a female patient between 2 and 10 years old who had a stem cell transplant for congenital amegakaryocytic thrombocytopenia, so the T cells may come from the graft donor. CDR3 DNA: TGTGCCAGCAGTTTGCGCTTAGCTGCCAGCTCCTACAATGAGCAGTTCTTC. Amino acids: CASSLRLAASSYNEQFF.